Shown below are 13 T cell receptor beta chains from a single sample sequenced in a study of blood T cell repertoires in COVID-19. Profiled with immunoSEQ multiplex PCR; TCRdb holds only in-frame clones, not every one. The sample shows about 210,000 clones, approximately 82% of them seen only once. The source material was peripheral blood. The origin of the receptors is a man between 50 and 59 years old with active or convalescent COVID-19.

The genes are TRBV5-1 and TRBJ1-4; 7 nucleotides line up with TRBD1. CDR1 SGHRS and CDR2 YFSETQ come from the germline V gene. Trimming cost V 0 bases and J 4 bases; bases outside gene matches: 3. The CDR3 consists of 15 residues. CDR3 amino acids: CASSLATGVNEKLFF. CDR3 nucleotides: TGCGCCAGCAGCTTGGCAACAGGGGTTAATGAAAAACTGTTTTTT.

The chain uses TRBV5-4 and TRBJ2-7, with D tentatively TRBD1 (6 bases). The V gene's germline CDR1 is SGHNT and CDR2 YYREEE (reference sequence). CDR3 length equals 15 residues. V was cut by 3 bases and J by 1 base, with 14 bases left in between. The CDR3 coding sequence is TGTGCCAGCAGCTCCCCTGGGGGCGGATCCTACGAGCAGTACTTC. The encoded protein is CASSSPGGGSYEQYF.

This rearrangement joins TRBV19 to TRBJ1-1; D is unclear. The CDR3 spans 13 residues. Trimming pared 2 bases from V and 4 bases from J, leaving 8 bases between. The germline V gene has CDR1 LNHDA and CDR2 SQIVND (reference sequence). In DNA, the CDR3 is TGTGCCAGTAGTATAATAGGGAGCACTGAAGCTTTCTTT. Translation gives CASSIIGSTEAFF. The full variable domain, in which reference TRBV19 and TRBJ1-1 provide the parts outside the CDR3, is DGGITQSPKYLFRKEGQNVTLSCEQNLNHDAMYWYRQDPGQGLRLIYYSQIVNDFQKGDIAEGYSVSREKKESFPLTVTSAQKNPTAFYLCASSIIGSTEAFFGQGTRLTVV.

The DNA for the CDR3 is TGTGCCAGCAGCTTAGAATGGCTAGCGGGGGACGAGCAGTTCTTC. This codes for CASSLEWLAGDEQFF. The chain joins TRBV11-2 to TRBJ2-1; 10 bases are shared with TRBD2. Germline V gene lookup returns CDR1 SGHAT and CDR2 FQNNGV. This CDR3 comprises 15 residues. V lost 0 bases, J lost 10 bases, and 6 bases stayed unmatched.

This chain links TRBV28 with TRBJ1-5, with 7 bases identical to TRBD1. Trimming removed 7 bases from V and 1 base from J; junction bases left unmatched: 7. This CDR3 has 15 residues. The germline gives CDR1 MDHEN, CDR2 SYDVKM. The CDR3 spells CASKQGWESNQPQHF. The CDR3 coding sequence is TGTGCCAGCAAACAGGGGTGGGAAAGCAATCAGCCCCAGCATTTT.

The chain uses TRBV6-5 and TRBJ2-7; 8 bases align to TRBD2. Germline lookup yields CDR1 MNHEY and CDR2 SVGAGI. Trimming took 5 bases from V and 4 from J; bases not matched to a gene: 7. This CDR3 is built from 14 residues. The CDR3 is CASSRSGTGYEQYF. The CDR3 DNA reads TGTGCCAGCAGTCGTAGCGGGACCGGATACGAGCAGTACTTC.

The chain has TRBV18 and TRBJ2-5; 15 bases are shared with TRBD2. Germline V gene lookup returns CDR1 KGHSH and CDR2 LQKENI. The ends lost 3 bases at V and 5 bases at J; junction bases unmatched: 10. The CDR3 runs to 18 residues. CDR3 region: CASSPPGLAGGRWETQYF. For the CDR3, the DNA is TGTGCCAGCTCACCCCCGGGACTAGCGGGGGGCCGGTGGGAGACCCAGTACTTC.

V is TRBV6-5 and J is TRBJ1-2; D not resolved. V was trimmed by 0 bases and J by 4 bases, leaving 15 bases between them. The CDR3 contains 16 residues. The germline V gene has CDR1 MNHEY and CDR2 SVGAGI. The CDR3 sequence is CASSYSATVTLYGYTF. The CDR3 DNA reads TGTGCCAGCAGTTACTCGGCAACAGTTACTCTCTATGGCTACACCTTC.

V gene TRBV18 combines with J gene TRBJ1-5, with D maybe TRBD1 (6 bases). Germline lookup yields CDR1 KGHSH and CDR2 LQKENI. The V gene lost 6 bases and the J gene lost 7 bases, with 10 bases spanning the gap. The CDR3 covers 12 residues. The CDR3: CASSEGGQPQHF. The CDR3, as DNA: TGTGCCAGCTCGGAGGGGGGGCAGCCCCAGCATTTT. Supplemented by reference TRBV18 and TRBJ1-5, the full variable domain reads NAGVMQNPRHLVRRRGQEARLRCSPMKGHSHVYWYRQLPEEGLKFMVYLQKENIIDESGMPKERFSAEFPKEGPSILRIQQVVRGDSAAYFCASSEGGQPQHFGDGTRLSIL.

The chain is built from TRBV3-1 (or the pseudogene TRBV3-2) and TRBJ2-3; D is unresolved. This CDR3 spans 12 amino acids. V was clipped by 1 base and J by 5 bases, with 4 bases between them. Germline V gives CDR1 LGHDT, CDR2 YNNKEL (reference sequence). The CDR3 bases are TGTGCCAGCAGCCAAGTAAAAGATACGCAGTATTTT. It yields the protein CASSQVKDTQYF.

The chain joins TRBV27 to TRBJ1-2; a weak D match, TRBD1 (6 bases). The CDR3 has 15 residues. Trimming cost V 0 bases and J 4 bases, with 12 bases left between them. Germline-derived CDR1 and CDR2 are MNHEY and SMNVEV (reference sequence). For the CDR3, the DNA is TGTGCCAGCAGTTTATCCGTAGGCAGGGGCTATGGCTACACCTTC. Protein product: CASSLSVGRGYGYTF.

The J gene is TRBJ2-7, the V gene TRBV12-2; the table's D call of TRBD1 was not tested on the DNA. TRBV12-2 corresponds to a pseudogene. This CDR3 is 16 amino acids long. CDR3 amino acids: CASRLAVFRTFYEQYF. CDR3 bases: TGTGCAAGTCGCTTAGCCGTTTTCCGGACATTTTACGAGCAGTACTTC.

In this sample, this clone turned up a few times. The chain couples TRBV7-2 to TRBJ1-5, with D perhaps matching TRBD1 (6 bases). Germline V gives CDR1 SGHTA, CDR2 FQGNSA. The CDR3 totals 16 residues. V was shortened by 1 base and J by 4 bases, with 14 bases between the two germline ends. CDR3 region: CASSLGSGGGNQPQHF. The CDR3 bases are TGTGCCAGCAGCTTAGGTTCGGGGGGCGGTAATCAGCCCCAGCATTTT.